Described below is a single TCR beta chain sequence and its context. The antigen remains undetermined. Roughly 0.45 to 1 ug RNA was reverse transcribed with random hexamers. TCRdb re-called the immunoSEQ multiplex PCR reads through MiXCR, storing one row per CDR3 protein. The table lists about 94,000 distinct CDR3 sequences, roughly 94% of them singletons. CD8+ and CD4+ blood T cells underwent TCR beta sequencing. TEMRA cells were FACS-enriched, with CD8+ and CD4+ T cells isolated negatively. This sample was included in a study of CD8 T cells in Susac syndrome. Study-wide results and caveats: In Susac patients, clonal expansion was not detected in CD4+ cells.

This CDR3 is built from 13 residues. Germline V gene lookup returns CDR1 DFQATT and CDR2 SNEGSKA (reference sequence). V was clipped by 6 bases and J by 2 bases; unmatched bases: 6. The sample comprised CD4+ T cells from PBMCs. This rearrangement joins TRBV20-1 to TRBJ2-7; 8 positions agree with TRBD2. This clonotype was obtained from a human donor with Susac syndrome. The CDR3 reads CSAAVGGAYEQYF. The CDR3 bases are TGCAGTGCCGCCGTCGGGGGGGCCTACGAGCAGTACTTC.